The 14 T cell receptor beta chains in this list originate from one sample, sequenced in a study of Ad26.COV2.S vaccination and SARS-CoV-2 variants. Stated treatment: some 20 received Ad26.COV2.S at low or high dose, single or two shots; 5 received placebo; per-sample allocation not given. Sampling happened 63 days after the first vaccine or placebo injection. The data were produced by immunoSEQ multiplex PCR, yet TCRdb's version contains in-frame clones alone and is incomplete. Counted here are about 400,000 clones, approximately 91% occurring once; the ten biggest clones make up approximately 1.9%. Sequences were derived from peripheral blood, sampled in a trial of Ad26.COV2.S vaccine versus placebo. These receptor sequences come from a person aged 18-60 years who received the Ad26.COV2.S COVID-19 vaccine or a placebo.

The V gene is TRBV5-1, the J gene TRBJ2-1; D is ambiguous. V was shortened by 2 bases and J by 7 bases, with 13 bases between the two germline ends. Germline CDR1 and CDR2: SGHRS and YFSETQ. CDR3 length: 14 amino acids. The CDR3 region is CASSLGQEGNEQFF. In DNA form, the CDR3 reads TGCGCCAGCAGCTTAGGGCAGGAAGGGAATGAGCAGTTCTTC.

V gene TRBV28 combines with J gene TRBJ2-7; 14 nucleotides align to TRBD2. The length of the CDR3 is 18 residues. V was pared by 6 bases and J by 1 base, with 11 bases of the junction left unmatched. The germline V gene has CDR1 MDHEN and CDR2 SYDVKM. This CDR3 reads CASRRLGLAGDRSYEQYF. CDR3 DNA sequence: TGTGCCAGCAGAAGACTGGGACTAGCGGGAGACAGGTCCTACGAGCAGTACTTC.

The chain uses TRBV9 and TRBJ2-6, with D unresolved. The V end lost 0 bases, the J end lost 0 bases, and 7 bases lay between the germline ends. The CDR3 has 16 residues. Germline values: CDR1 SGDLS, CDR2 YYNGEE. CDR3 loop: CASSVGTGSGANVLTF. CDR3 nucleotides: TGTGCCAGCAGCGTAGGTACGGGCTCTGGGGCCAACGTCCTGACTTTC.

This rearrangement joins TRBV5-5 to TRBJ1-2, with 8 bases that match TRBD1. The CDR3 has 14 amino acids. J lost 4 bases, V lost 0 bases, and 2 bases had no gene match. Germline CDR1 and CDR2: SGHKS and YYEKEE (reference sequence). CDR3 nucleotides: TGTGCCAGCAGCTTGGACAGGGGGTTCTATGGCTACACCTTC. Its protein is CASSLDRGFYGYTF.

J is TRBJ2-7 and V is TRBV9, with D perhaps matching TRBD2 (6 bases). Germline CDR1 and CDR2: SGDLS and YYNGEE. Trimming shortened V by 0 bases and J by 5 bases, and 18 bases separated the two germline ends. The CDR3 extends over 16 amino acids. CDR3 protein: CASSVGIGREWHEQYF. CDR3 bases: TGTGCCAGCAGCGTAGGGATCGGACGGGAGTGGCACGAGCAGTACTTC.

The V gene is TRBV7-3, the J gene TRBJ2-1, with TRBD1 identical over 8 bases. From germline, CDR1 is SGHTA and CDR2 FQGTGA. After removal of 5 bases from V and 0 bases from J, the junction contained 3 bases not matched to a gene. The CDR3 sequence is 15 residues long. The CDR3 loop is CASSADRGSYNEQFF. The CDR3 bases are TGTGCCAGCAGCGCAGACAGGGGCTCCTACAATGAGCAGTTCTTC.

This sequence joins TRBV24-1 and TRBJ2-1; TRBD1 matches at 12 bases. CDR3 length: 15 residues. Trimming cost V 3 bases and J 9 bases; bases outside gene matches: 5. Per germline, CDR1 KGHDR and CDR2 SFDVKD. In nucleotides, the CDR3 is TGTGCCACCAGTGATCCAGGGACAGGGGGCAGTGAGCAGTTCTTC. Translating it yields CATSDPGTGGSEQFF.

This rearrangement joins TRBV18 to TRBJ1-1, with TRBD1 as a possible D gene (6 bases). This CDR3 is 14 amino acids long. V was pared by 1 base and J by 7 bases, with 13 bases between. Per the germline V gene, CDR1 is KGHSH and CDR2 is LQKENI. Here the CDR3 DNA reads TGTGCCAGCTCACCACAGTCGAGGGGGGTTGAAGCTTTCTTT. Protein: CASSPQSRGVEAFF.

The genes are TRBV30 and TRBJ2-1; weak D call: TRBD1 (6 bases). Germline V gene lookup returns CDR1 GTSNPN and CDR2 SVGIG (reference sequence). Trimming removed 2 bases at V and 1 base at J, with 15 bases between. CDR3 length: 16 residues. In DNA form, the CDR3 reads TGTGCCTGGAGTTCACGACAGGTTGGGTCCTACAATGAGCAGTTCTTC. Its translation: CAWSSRQVGSYNEQFF.

This sequence joins TRBV3-1 (or the pseudogene TRBV3-2) and TRBJ2-7; the match to TRBD2 covers 7 bases. The J segment lost 2 bases and the V segment lost 6 bases, leaving 7 bases of the junction unmatched. This CDR3 spans 14 amino acids. Germline V gene sequence: CDR1 LGHDT, CDR2 YNNKEL (reference sequence). The DNA for the CDR3 is TGTGCCAGCAGTCTTGGAGCGGGGCCCTACGAGCAGTACTTC. This sequence encodes CASSLGAGPYEQYF.

The rearrangement links TRBV10-3 to TRBJ1-6; D is ambiguous. The V end was cut by 3 bases, the J end by 7 bases, with 4 bases between. The CDR3 has 12 amino acids. Germline-derived CDR1 and CDR2 are ENHRY and SYGVKD. The CDR3 loop reads CAISEVNSPLHF. The CDR3 nucleotides read TGTGCCATCAGTGAAGTGAATTCACCCCTCCACTTT.

This clone has only one observation. The rearrangement links TRBV5-8 to TRBJ1-1, with 7 bases identical to TRBD1. The CDR3 runs to 16 residues. J was trimmed by 1 base and V by 2 bases; bases with no gene match: 8. The germline V gene has CDR1 SGHTS and CDR2 YDEGEE. The CDR3 loop is CASSFHRGPTNTEAFF. Here the CDR3 DNA reads TGTGCCAGCAGCTTCCACAGGGGACCCACGAACACTGAAGCTTTCTTT. The whole variable domain, remainder taken from reference TRBV5-8 and TRBJ1-1, is EAGVTQSPTHLIKTRGQQATLRCSPISGHTSVYWYQQALGLGLQFLLWYDEGEERNRGNFPPRFSGRQFPNYSSELNVNALELEDSALYLCASSFHRGPTNTEAFFGQGTRLTVV.

On this clone: Distinct nucleotide sequences in the sample also encode this CDR3. The chain couples TRBV20-1 to TRBJ1-1; no clear D. Germline lookup yields CDR1 DFQATT and CDR2 SNEGSKA (reference sequence). CDR3 length: 12 residues. The V end lost 6 bases, the J end lost 1 base, and 9 bases lay between the germline ends. For the CDR3, the DNA is TGCAGTGCGAGTCGAGGGAACACTGAAGCTTTCTTT. Its translation is CSASRGNTEAFF.

The rearrangement joins TRBV29-1 to TRBJ2-1, with D tentatively TRBD1 (6 bases). V lost 6 bases and J 2 bases, leaving 20 bases between the germline ends. CDR3 length equals 16 residues. Germline lookup yields CDR1 SQVTM and CDR2 ANQGSEA. CDR3 coding DNA: TGCAGCGTGGATGGGTACAGGGAACGACCCTACAATGAGCAGTTCTTC. This translates into CSVDGYRERPYNEQFF.